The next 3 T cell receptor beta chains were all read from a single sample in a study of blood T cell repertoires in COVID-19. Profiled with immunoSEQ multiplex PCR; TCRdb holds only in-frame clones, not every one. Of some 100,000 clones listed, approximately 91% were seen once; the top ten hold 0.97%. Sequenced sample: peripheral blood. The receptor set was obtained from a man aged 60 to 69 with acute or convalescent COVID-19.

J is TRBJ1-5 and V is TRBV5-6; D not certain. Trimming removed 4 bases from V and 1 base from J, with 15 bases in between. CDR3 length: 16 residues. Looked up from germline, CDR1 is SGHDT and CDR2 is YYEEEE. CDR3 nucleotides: TGTGCCAGCAGCCTAGGCGGACTGGTGAGCAATCAGCCCCAGCATTTT. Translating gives CASSLGGLVSNQPQHF.

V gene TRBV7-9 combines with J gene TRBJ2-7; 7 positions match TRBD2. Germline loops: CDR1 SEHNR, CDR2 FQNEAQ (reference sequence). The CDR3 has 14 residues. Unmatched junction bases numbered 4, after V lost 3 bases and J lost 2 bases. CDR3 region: CASSFSGGPYEQYV. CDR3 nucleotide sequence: TGTGCCAGCAGCTTCTCGGGGGGTCCCTACGAGCAGTACGTC.

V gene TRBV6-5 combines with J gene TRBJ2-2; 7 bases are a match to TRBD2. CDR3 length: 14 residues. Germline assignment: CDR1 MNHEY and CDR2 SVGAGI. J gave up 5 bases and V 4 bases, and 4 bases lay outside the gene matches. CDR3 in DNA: TGTGCCAGCAGTTCGGGCGGGAGAACCGGGGAGCTGTTTTTT. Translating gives CASSSGGRTGELFF.